The 31 T cell receptor beta chains below all came from one sample that was sequenced in a study of T cells in Graves' hyperthyroidism and ophthalmopathy. RNA transcripts gave rise to amplified TCR beta CDR3 regions. When the TCR CDR3 underwent first-round RT-PCR, the HTBI primer set was used. One entry per CDR3 protein, called by TCRdb with MiXCR from the multiplex PCR reads. This sample has roughly 400,000 distinct CDR3 sequences; approximately 15% occur once, and the top ten carry 25% to 35%. Sequenced material: blood. The receptors were gathered from a woman aged 18-29 years with Graves' hyperthyroidism that later progressed to Graves' ophthalmopathy.

This clonotype came up many times. This chain uses TRBV6-1 with TRBJ1-1, with 10 bases lining up with TRBD1. J gave up 1 base and V 7 bases, and 3 bases lay outside the gene matches. The CDR3 runs 14 residues. The V gene's germline CDR1 is MNHNS and CDR2 SASEGT. CDR3 sequence (DNA): TGTGCCAGCACCCGGACAGGGGGGAACACTGAAGCTTTCTTT. This gives the protein CASTRTGGNTEAFF.

This clonotype was seen at least ten times. The chain's CDR3 is CASSYQRWAEAFF. In DNA form, the CDR3 reads TGTGCCAGCAGTTATCAGAGGTGGGCTGAAGCTTTCTTT. J is TRBJ1-1 and V is TRBV12-3 or TRBV12-4; D is ambiguous. V was cut by 4 bases and J by 6 bases, with 12 bases left in between. This CDR3 contains 13 residues.

This clonotype has at least ten counts. The V gene is TRBV27, the J gene TRBJ2-7; D remains ambiguous. The V and J ends lost 5 bases and 2 bases respectively, with 16 bases between them. This CDR3 contains 15 residues. Germline V gives CDR1 MNHEY, CDR2 SMNVEV (reference sequence). CDR3 DNA sequence: TGTGCCAGCAGTACAGAGCCCGGACGGACCTACGAGCAGTACTTC. Protein: CASSTEPGRTYEQYF.

V is TRBV5-5 and J is TRBJ2-7; TRBD1 might be the D (5 bases). Germline assignment: CDR1 SGHKS and CDR2 YYEKEE (reference sequence). V dropped 4 bases and J dropped 8 bases, with 13 bases sitting between them. CDR3 length: 12 amino acids. CDR3 region: CASSQGEEKQYF. The CDR3 DNA reads as TGTGCCAGCAGCCAGGGTGAGGAAAAGCAGTACTTC.

This clonotype has a count of ten or more. The V and J genes are TRBV7-9 and TRBJ2-3; D call uncertain. Trimming removed 0 bases at V and 2 bases at J, with 12 bases between. The CDR3 totals 16 residues. The germline gives CDR1 SEHNR, CDR2 FQNEAQ (reference sequence). The CDR3 DNA reads as TGTGCCAGCAGCTTAGCCGTACTACCCTACACAGATACGCAGTATTTT. The encoded protein is CASSLAVLPYTDTQYF. The whole variable domain, filled in from reference TRBV7-9 and TRBJ2-3, reads DTGVSQNPRHKITKRGQNVTFRCDPISEHNRLYWYRQTLGQGPEFLTYFQNEAQLEKSRLLSDRFSAERPKGSFSTLEIQRTEQGDSAMYLCASSLAVLPYTDTQYFGPGTRLTVL.

This clonotype has only a few counts. V gene TRBV5-8 combines with J gene TRBJ1-2; D is unresolved. V dropped 1 base and J dropped 4 bases, with 11 bases sitting between them. The germline CDR1 and CDR2 sequences are SGHTS and YDEGEE. The CDR3 sequence is 14 residues long. In DNA, the CDR3 is TGTGCCAGCAGCTTGCGGTGGAGTCTCTATGGCTACACCTTC. This sequence encodes CASSLRWSLYGYTF.

This clonotype was detected only a few times. V and J are TRBV20-1 and TRBJ1-5; 7 nucleotides align to TRBD1. The germline V gene encodes CDR1 DFQATT and CDR2 SNEGSKA (reference sequence). J was trimmed by 2 bases and V by 0 bases; bases with no gene match: 7. This CDR3 region has 16 residues. The CDR3 spells CSARDPTGVGNQPQHF. The CDR3 bases are TGCAGTGCTAGAGATCCTACAGGGGTCGGCAATCAGCCCCAGCATTTT.

The V call is TRBV7-8, the J call TRBJ1-1; D gene uncertain. The V gene lost 5 bases and the J gene lost 1 base, with 14 bases spanning the gap. The CDR3 is made up of 15 amino acids. Germline V lookup: CDR1 SGHVS, CDR2 FQNEAQ. CDR3 bases: TGTGCCAGCAGCCCCGGGGTCAAGGCGAACACTGAAGCTTTCTTT. It translates to CASSPGVKANTEAFF.

This clonotype was recorded at least ten times. The CDR3 protein is CASSGGTGSPNEQFF. CDR3 nucleotide sequence: TGTGCCAGCTCAGGGGGGACAGGGTCCCCCAATGAGCAGTTCTTC. This chain connects TRBV27 to TRBJ2-1; 9 nucleotides line up with TRBD1. The V gene's germline CDR1 is MNHEY and CDR2 SMNVEV (reference sequence). The CDR3 covers 15 residues. J was trimmed by 6 bases and V by 8 bases; bases with no gene match: 11.

There are a few counts of this clonotype. The gene calls are TRBV28 and TRBJ2-5; 12 bases are a match to TRBD2. Germline CDR1 and CDR2: MDHEN and SYDVKM. This CDR3 is 14 amino acids long. The trim removed 10 bases at V and 5 bases at J, leaving 8 bases unmatched. The CDR3 bases are TGTGCCACCCGGCCTAGCGGGAGGGCGGAGACCCAGTACTTC. This translates into CATRPSGRAETQYF.

This clonotype was detected ten times or more. The V gene is TRBV7-2, the J gene TRBJ2-5; D not certain. The length of the CDR3 is 16 residues. The germline V gene has CDR1 SGHTA and CDR2 FQGNSA. Trimming took off 0 bases at V and 1 base at J, with 12 bases between the two ends. The CDR3 sequence is CASSLARLGAQETQYF. CDR3 DNA: TGTGCCAGCAGCTTAGCGCGTCTAGGAGCCCAAGAGACCCAGTACTTC.

The rearrangement uses TRBV6-2 or TRBV6-3 and TRBJ1-5; D remains ambiguous. Between the trimmed V and J ends, which lost 6 bases and 7 bases, there was a span of 10 bases. This CDR3 has 12 amino acids. The germline V gene has CDR1 MNHEY and CDR2 SVGEGT. The CDR3 DNA is TGTGCCAGCAGCCGTAGAGGGCAGCCCCAGCATTTT. Translating it yields CASSRRGQPQHF.

The chain recombines TRBV9 with TRBJ1-6, with D uncertain. CDR1 and CDR2 (germline): SGDLS, YYNGEE. V was cut by 2 bases and J by 3 bases, with 9 bases left in between. The CDR3 sequence is 15 residues long. CDR3 sequence reads: CASSVADRYNSPLHF. The CDR3 nucleotides read TGTGCCAGCAGCGTGGCGGACCGCTATAATTCACCCCTCCACTTT.

At least ten counts were recorded for this clonotype. The chain uses TRBV20-1 and TRBJ2-7, with 7 bases aligning to TRBD2. This CDR3 has 14 amino acids. V was pared by 3 bases and J by 0 bases, with 5 bases of the junction left unmatched. Per the germline V gene, CDR1 is DFQATT and CDR2 is SNEGSKA (reference sequence). In nucleotides, the CDR3 is TGCAGTGCTAGTGGAGCGGGAATCTCCTACGAGCAGTACTTC. Translation gives CSASGAGISYEQYF.

This clonotype occurred many times. The V and J genes are TRBV27 and TRBJ2-5; TRBD1 agrees at 9 bases. The germline CDR1 and CDR2 sequences are MNHEY and SMNVEV (reference sequence). J was trimmed by 1 base and V by 8 bases; bases with no gene match: 8. The CDR3 consists of 15 residues. The CDR3 is CASGNYRGLQETQYF. For the CDR3, the DNA is TGTGCCAGCGGAAACTACAGGGGGCTCCAAGAGACCCAGTACTTC.

This clonotype was found a few times. V usage is TRBV20-1 and J usage is TRBJ1-1; 7 positions agree with TRBD1. The V segment lost 4 bases and the J segment 1 base; nucleotides outside the gene matches: 3. CDR1 is DFQATT, CDR2 SNEGSKA, per germline (reference sequence). This CDR3 region has 13 residues. The CDR3 spells CSATRQGNTEAFF. CDR3 sequence (DNA): TGCAGTGCTACTCGACAGGGGAACACTGAAGCTTTCTTT.

This clonotype was detected many times. The DNA of the CDR3 is TGTGCCTGGAGCGAGGCAATTCGGGTAAACACTGAAGCTTTCTTT. This codes for CAWSEAIRVNTEAFF. The rearrangement links TRBV30 to TRBJ1-1; D is unclear. Germline V gene lookup returns CDR1 GTSNPN and CDR2 SVGIG (reference sequence). Trimming shortened V by 3 bases and J by 2 bases, and 16 bases separated the two germline ends. The CDR3 totals 15 residues.

This clonotype was counted at least ten times. The J gene is TRBJ1-5, the V gene TRBV30, with 7 nucleotides matching TRBD1. The CDR3 is 15 residues long. Germline trimming cut 1 base from V and 6 bases from J; bases unmatched to any gene: 9. Germline loops: CDR1 GTSNPN, CDR2 SVGIG (reference sequence). The CDR3 spells CAWSDPGQESQPQHF. CDR3 bases: TGTGCCTGGAGTGACCCCGGACAGGAGAGTCAGCCCCAGCATTTT.

A few counts support this clonotype. The chain uses TRBV5-1 and TRBJ2-3, with 12 nucleotides matching TRBD2. The CDR3 has 15 residues. V was clipped by 3 bases and J by 4 bases; unmatched bases: 3. The germline V gene encodes CDR1 SGHRS and CDR2 YFSETQ. CDR3 sequence reads: CASSSSGRAPDTQYF. The CDR3 region has the DNA TGCGCCAGCAGCTCTAGCGGGAGGGCCCCAGATACGCAGTATTTT.

This clonotype was recorded at least ten times. This chain links TRBV20-1 with TRBJ2-7, with D unresolved. Germline CDR1 reads DFQATT; CDR2 reads SNEGSKA (reference sequence). Deletions cut 0 bases from V and 3 bases from J, with 12 bases between. The CDR3 is made up of 14 amino acids. The CDR3, as DNA: TGCAGTGCTAGAGATTCCGGAGACCGCTACGAGCAGTACTTC. It yields the protein CSARDSGDRYEQYF.

This clonotype occurred many times. This chain connects TRBV29-1 to TRBJ2-1; D remains unclear. The germline CDR1 and CDR2 sequences are SQVTM and ANQGSEA. The CDR3 totals 12 residues. V shed 6 bases and J shed 5 bases, with 11 bases lying between them. This chain's CDR3 is CSVDDPNNEQFF. Here the CDR3 DNA reads TGCAGCGTCGACGACCCAAACAATGAGCAGTTCTTC.

This clonotype was recorded at least ten times. The chain employs TRBV2 and TRBJ1-1; tentative D call: TRBD1 (5 bases). The CDR3 is 12 residues long. Germline-derived CDR1 and CDR2 are SNHLY and FYNNEI. The V end lost 7 bases, the J end lost 4 bases, and 10 bases lay between the germline ends. The CDR3 region has the DNA TGTGCCAGCACCCTAGGGGCCACTGAAGCTTTCTTT. The encoded protein is CASTLGATEAFF.

This clonotype was found many times. The genes are TRBV30 and TRBJ2-7; 9 nucleotides match TRBD1. The CDR3 is 13 residues long. V trimming: 2 bases; J trimming: 3 bases; junction bases outside the gene matches: 2. CDR1 and CDR2 from the germline V gene are GTSNPN and SVGIG (reference sequence). CDR3 amino acids: CAWSRDRDYEQYF. The DNA of the CDR3 is TGTGCCTGGAGTAGGGACAGGGACTACGAGCAGTACTTC.

This clonotype is a singleton in its sample. The CDR3 DNA reads TGTGCCAGCACCGCGGAGCTGGGCATCTACGAGCAGTTCTTC. Its protein is CASTAELGIYEQFF. V is TRBV4-2 and J is TRBJ2-1; D is ambiguous. This CDR3 is built from 14 residues. Germline V gene data show CDR1 as LGHNA and CDR2 as YNFKEQ. V was clipped by 7 bases and J by 10 bases, with 20 bases between them.

At least ten counts were recorded for this clonotype. The chain employs TRBV6-5 and TRBJ2-1, with 8 bases identical to TRBD2. Per the germline V gene, CDR1 is MNHEY and CDR2 is SVGAGI. V trimming: 0 bases; J trimming: 5 bases; junction bases outside the gene matches: 12. CDR3 length: 18 amino acids. The CDR3 coding sequence is TGTGCCAGCAGTTACTCGCCGTTAGCGGGGCAAAGAAACAATGAGCAGTTCTTC. The encoded protein is CASSYSPLAGQRNNEQFF.

V is TRBV19 and J is TRBJ1-6, with D hard to call. V was shortened by 3 bases and J by 4 bases, with 13 bases between the two germline ends. This CDR3 comprises 16 residues. The germline gives CDR1 LNHDA, CDR2 SQIVND (reference sequence). DNA for the CDR3: TGTGCCAGTAGTATCGCCGACCAAAGTTATAATTCACCCCTCCACTTT. It encodes CASSIADQSYNSPLHF.

The table lists this clonotype with a few counts. This may come from a read error, since a much larger clone is one base off. Likely a read error: the CDR3 ends without its conserved phenylalanine or tryptophan. This chain connects TRBV12-3 or TRBV12-4 to TRBJ2-7; a weak D match, TRBD2 (6 bases). V shed 3 bases and J shed 2 bases, with 8 bases lying between them. The CDR3 consists of 13 residues. In nucleotides, the CDR3 is TGTGCCAGCAGTTTGAGGGAGGCCTACGAGCAGTACCTC. Translating gives CASSLREAYEQYL.

This chain links TRBV9 with TRBJ2-5; tentatively, D is TRBD1 or TRBD2 (5 bases each). The germline V and J ends were trimmed by 1 base and 5 bases, with 12 bases remaining between them. CDR1 and CDR2 (germline): SGDLS, YYNGEE. The CDR3 extends over 14 amino acids. Here the CDR3 DNA reads TGTGCCAGCAGCGTAATGCAGGGCGGGGAGACCCAGTACTTC. The encoded protein is CASSVMQGGETQYF.

This clonotype was observed many times. The V call is TRBV7-9, the J call TRBJ2-6, with D perhaps being TRBD1 or TRBD2 (5 bases each). V was pared by 6 bases and J by 2 bases, with 8 bases between. The CDR3 runs 14 residues. Germline V gene lookup returns CDR1 SEHNR and CDR2 FQNEAQ (reference sequence). The CDR3 region is CASSLGAGANVLTF. In DNA form, the CDR3 reads TGTGCCAGCAGTTTGGGGGCTGGGGCCAACGTCCTGACTTTC.

The sample holds a few counts of this clonotype. The rearrangement links TRBV28 to TRBJ2-7; D gene unclear. The CDR3 totals 14 residues. V lost 3 bases and J 5 bases, leaving 14 bases between the germline ends. Per the germline V gene, CDR1 is MDHEN and CDR2 is SYDVKM. The CDR3: CASSFGPALDEQYF. In DNA, the CDR3 is TGTGCCAGCAGTTTCGGACCCGCTCTGGACGAGCAGTACTTC.

The table lists this clonotype with a count of one. The chain has TRBV18 and TRBJ1-1, with D perhaps TRBD1 (5 bases). The CDR3 loop spans 14 amino acids. The V gene's germline CDR1 is KGHSH and CDR2 LQKENI. The germline V and J ends were trimmed by 3 bases and 4 bases, with 12 bases remaining between them. CDR3 DNA: TGTGCCAGCTCACCGCGAACAGGAACCACTGAAGCTTTCTTT. It codes for CASSPRTGTTEAFF.